The rows below give T cell receptor beta chains drawn from one sample of a study of T cell repertoires in cytomegalovirus infection. Each CDR3 protein gets one entry after TCRdb re-called the reads with MiXCR. The sample has around 750,000 distinct CDR3 sequences, about 31% seen once. No antigen is known for these receptors. Sequencing was performed on cultured CD8+ T cells from PBMCs, taken from culture after CMV antigen stimulation. The receptors here all came from a human donor in good health (CMV status not recorded). Some clones in this sample may be carry-over from other donors' samples. The CDR3 runs from the conserved cysteine through the conserved F or W. D genes are given only for firm matches. Clone size appears in some rows only: once, few, many, or a class for an expanded clone.

size	V	D	J	CDR3	DNA
few	TRBV9	-	TRBJ1-1	CASSVLNGPEAFF	TGTGCCAGCAGCGTACTCAACGGACCTGAAGCTTTCTTT
few	TRBV6-5	-	TRBJ2-7	CASSYSPRGEQYF	TGTGCCAGCAGTTACTCGCCGAGGGGCGAGCAGTACTTC
many	TRBV7-6	TRBD2	TRBJ2-1	CASSLVVSGGNEQFF	TGTGCCAGCAGCTTAGTGGTTAGCGGGGGCAATGAGCAGTTCTTC
-	TRBV2	-	TRBJ1-1	CASSEMGVNTEAFF	TGTGCCAGCAGTGAGATGGGGGTGAACACTGAAGCTTTCTTT
few	TRBV27	-	TRBJ2-2	CASSLRYLGASTGELFF	TGTGCCAGCAGTTTAAGATACCTCGGGGCCTCCACCGGGGAGCTGTTTTTT
-	TRBV5-4	-	TRBJ2-7	CASSSSGTTTRTTYEQYF	TGTGCCAGCAGCTCCTCCGGGACAACCACGAGAACAACCTACGAGCAGTACTTC
many	TRBV6-1	-	TRBJ2-1	CASSATGLFSSYNEQFF	TGTGCCAGCAGTGCTACAGGTCTTTTCAGCTCCTACAATGAGCAGTTCTTC
few	TRBV4-1	-	TRBJ2-4	CASSQGQGGNIQYF	TGCGCCAGCAGCCAAGGACAGGGAGGAAACATTCAGTACTTC
-	TRBV7-2	TRBD2	TRBJ2-3	CASRSGGSTDTQYF	TGTGCCAGTCGTAGCGGGGGGAGCACAGATACGCAGTATTTT
many	TRBV7-2	-	TRBJ1-2	CASSITGRRTHYGYTF	TGTGCCAGCAGCATCACCGGACGGCGAACCCACTATGGCTACACCTTC
few	TRBV27	-	TRBJ1-5	CASSLRAGNQPQHF	TGTGCCAGCAGTTTAAGAGCTGGAAATCAGCCCCAGCATTTT
-	TRBV4-1	-	TRBJ2-1	CASSMDPLSCEQFF	TGCGCCAGCAGCATGGATCCCCTATCTTGTGAGCAGTTCTTC
once	TRBV27	-	TRBJ1-1	CASIPQARLILQTEAFF	TGTGCCAGCATCCCTCAGGCCAGGCTAATTCTTCAGACTGAAGCTTTCTTT
-	TRBV2	TRBD2	TRBJ2-7	CASSDLAGGSPSYEQYF	TGTGCCAGCAGTGACTTAGCGGGGGGATCCCCTTCCTACGAGCAGTACTTC
few	TRBV2	-	TRBJ2-2	CAVGLTTGELFF	TGTGCCGTCGGGCTTACCACCGGGGAGCTGTTTTTT
-	TRBV27	-	TRBJ2-3	CASRSIFEASTDTQYF	TGTGCCAGCAGGTCCATCTTTGAGGCTAGCACAGATACGCAGTATTTT
few	TRBV27	-	TRBJ1-3	CASSLSGIGNTIYF	TGTGCCAGCAGTTTATCCGGGATTGGAAACACCATATATTTT
-	TRBV5-4	-	TRBJ2-7	CASSHKREQYF	TGTGCCAGCAGCCACAAACGGGAGCAGTACTTC
-	TRBV27	TRBD1	TRBJ2-7	CASTTYQGASYEQYF	TGTGCCAGCACCACATACCAGGGGGCTTCCTACGAGCAGTACTTC
-	TRBV14	-	TRBJ2-1	CASSVLRWGEQFF	TGTGCCAGCAGCGTACTACGTTGGGGTGAGCAGTTCTTC
-	TRBV12-3/TRBV12-4	TRBD1	TRBJ1-4	CASSSEGAPNEKLFF	TGTGCCAGCAGTTCGGAGGGGGCACCTAATGAAAAACTGTTTTTT
few	TRBV7-9	-	TRBJ2-1	CASSLARSTSYNEQFF	TGTGCCAGCAGCTTAGCGCGAAGTACATCTTACAATGAGCAGTTCTTC
few	TRBV11-2	TRBD2	TRBJ2-1	CASSQRASGGRDNEQFF	TGTGCCAGCAGCCAACGGGCTAGCGGGGGCAGGGACAATGAGCAGTTCTTC
-	TRBV7-9	-	TRBJ2-5	CASSFRTRALQETQYF	TGTGCCAGCAGCTTTCGAACTAGGGCGCTGCAAGAGACCCAGTACTTC
once	TRBV10-3	-	TRBJ1-3	CAIRPEGPYSGNTIYF	TGTGCCATCAGGCCGGAGGGGCCCTACTCTGGAAACACCATATATTTT
-	TRBV29-1	-	TRBJ1-5	CSVGSRGSNQPQHF	TGCAGCGTCGGGTCCAGGGGTTCGAATCAGCCCCAGCATTTT
-	TRBV19	-	TRBJ1-5	CASSIIREIGNQPQHF	TGTGCCAGTAGTATAATAAGGGAAATTGGAAATCAGCCCCAGCATTTT
few	TRBV4-1	TRBD2	TRBJ2-2	CASSQGGGATGELFF	TGCGCCAGCAGCCAAGGCGGGGGTGCAACCGGGGAGCTGTTTTTT
few	TRBV5-4	TRBD1	TRBJ2-1	CASSSGQGVYEQFF	TGTGCCAGCAGCTCCGGACAGGGTGTATATGAGCAGTTCTTC
-	TRBV12-5	-	TRBJ1-1	CASGFHRERNIEAFF	TGTGCTAGTGGTTTCCACAGGGAGCGGAACATTGAAGCTTTCTTT
-	TRBV28	-	TRBJ2-2	CATSGLTGELFF	TGTGCCACTTCGGGTTTGACCGGGGAGCTGTTTTTT
many	TRBV7-2	-	TRBJ2-3	CASSLSRASTDTQYF	TGTGCCAGCAGCTTATCACGGGCGAGCACAGATACGCAGTATTTT
-	TRBV19	-	TRBJ2-1	CASSIIRDSTWNEQFF	TGTGCCAGTAGTATAATTAGGGACTCGACTTGGAATGAGCAGTTCTTC
-	TRBV7-9	-	TRBJ2-1	CASSLAAGREIAYNEQFF	TGTGCCAGCAGCTTAGCGGCCGGGAGAGAGATCGCCTACAATGAGCAGTTCTTC
-	TRBV20-1	TRBD1	TRBJ2-2	CGAIDRGRGGTGELFF	TGCGGTGCCATTGACAGGGGTCGGGGTGGCACCGGGGAGCTGTTTTTT
-	TRBV10-3	-	TRBJ2-7	CAISKTRVEENGYEQYF	TGTGCCATCAGTAAAACCAGGGTGGAAGAAAACGGGTACGAGCAGTACTTC
-	TRBV27	TRBD1	TRBJ1-5	CASRPLRGQDQPQHF	TGTGCCAGCAGGCCGTTGAGGGGGCAGGATCAGCCCCAGCATTTT
few	TRBV6-1	-	TRBJ1-1	CASSDGGARTEAFF	TGTGCCAGCAGCGATGGGGGGGCGCGGACTGAAGCTTTCTTT
-	TRBV10-3	TRBD2	TRBJ2-5	CAISESRAGGAQYF	TGTGCCATCAGTGAGTCGAGGGCCGGGGGGGCCCAGTACTTC
-	TRBV27	TRBD1	TRBJ1-1	CASSLVTGRVNTEAFF	TGTGCCAGCAGTTTGGTGACAGGGCGGGTGAACACTGAAGCTTTCTTT
-	TRBV14	TRBD1	TRBJ1-4	CASSLRDRRTEKLFF	TGTGCCAGCAGCCTGCGGGACAGGCGAACCGAAAAACTGTTTTTT
many	TRBV14	-	TRBJ1-1	CASSQVGQNTEAFF	TGTGCCAGCAGCCAAGTAGGGCAGAACACTGAAGCTTTCTTT
few	TRBV20-1	-	TRBJ2-7	CSARDRQGAVHEQYF	TGCAGTGCTAGAGATCGGCAGGGTGCAGTCCACGAGCAGTACTTC
many	TRBV7-2	-	TRBJ1-5	CASSLAPGVNRPQHF	TGTGCCAGCAGCTTAGCGCCGGGGGTGAACCGGCCCCAGCATTTT
-	TRBV4-3	-	TRBJ2-2	CASSLAAKNTGELFF	TGCGCCAGCAGCCTGGCGGCAAAGAACACCGGGGAGCTGTTTTTT